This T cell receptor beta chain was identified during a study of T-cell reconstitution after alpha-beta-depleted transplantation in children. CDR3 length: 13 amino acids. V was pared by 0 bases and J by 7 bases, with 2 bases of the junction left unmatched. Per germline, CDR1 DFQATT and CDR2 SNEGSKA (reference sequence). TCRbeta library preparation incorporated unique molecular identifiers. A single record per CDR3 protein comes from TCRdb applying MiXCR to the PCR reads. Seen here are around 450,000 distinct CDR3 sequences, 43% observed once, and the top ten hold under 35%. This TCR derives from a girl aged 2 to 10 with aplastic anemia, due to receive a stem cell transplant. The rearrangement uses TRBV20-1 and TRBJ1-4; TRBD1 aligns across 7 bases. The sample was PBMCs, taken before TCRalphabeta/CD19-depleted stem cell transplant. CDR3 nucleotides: TGCAGTGCTAGAGAGACAGGGATTGAAAAACTGTTTTTT. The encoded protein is CSARETGIEKLFF.